The clone carrying this T cell receptor (beta chain) has a handful of counts. Its antigen is unidentified. The data stem from a study of response to subunit inactivated influenza vaccine. The CDR3 extends over 16 amino acids. The ends lost 5 bases at V and 5 bases at J; junction bases unmatched: 12. Germline CDR1 and CDR2: MDHEN and SYDVKM. TCRdb independently ran MiXCR on the RT-PCR reads; one entry per CDR3 protein. Of about 580,000 distinct CDR3 sequences in the sample, less than 15% were seen once. Study-level findings and limits: Each seasonal flu vaccination may recruit only limited new T cells, authors suggested.

The sequences come from PBMCs from blood, collected approximately 12 days after vaccination. This clonotype was obtained from a man aged 50 or older who received an inactivated influenza vaccine. The chain recombines TRBV28 with TRBJ2-1, with 7 bases fitting TRBD2. In nucleotides, the CDR3 is TGTGCCAGCAGTCTCATCGTCGGACTAGTAAACAATGAGCAGTTCTTC. Amino acids: CASSLIVGLVNNEQFF. The whole variable domain, filled in from reference TRBV28 and TRBJ2-1, reads DVKVTQSSRYLVKRTGEKVFLECVQDMDHENMFWYRQDPGLGLRLIYFSYDVKMKEKGDIPEGYSVSREKKERFSLILESASTNQTSMYLCASSLIVGLVNNEQFFGPGTRLTVL.